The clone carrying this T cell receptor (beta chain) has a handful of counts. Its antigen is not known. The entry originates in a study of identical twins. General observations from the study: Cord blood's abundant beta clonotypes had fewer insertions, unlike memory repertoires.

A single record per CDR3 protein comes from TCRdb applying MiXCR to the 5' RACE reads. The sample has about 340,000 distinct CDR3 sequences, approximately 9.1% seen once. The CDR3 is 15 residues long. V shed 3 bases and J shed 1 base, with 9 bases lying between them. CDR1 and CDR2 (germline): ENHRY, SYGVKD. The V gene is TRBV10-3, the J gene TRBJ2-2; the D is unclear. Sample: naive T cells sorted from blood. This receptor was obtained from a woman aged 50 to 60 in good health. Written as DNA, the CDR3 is TGTGCCATCAGTGAATCATCCGGGAACACCGGGGAGCTGTTTTTT. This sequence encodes CAISESSGNTGELFF.